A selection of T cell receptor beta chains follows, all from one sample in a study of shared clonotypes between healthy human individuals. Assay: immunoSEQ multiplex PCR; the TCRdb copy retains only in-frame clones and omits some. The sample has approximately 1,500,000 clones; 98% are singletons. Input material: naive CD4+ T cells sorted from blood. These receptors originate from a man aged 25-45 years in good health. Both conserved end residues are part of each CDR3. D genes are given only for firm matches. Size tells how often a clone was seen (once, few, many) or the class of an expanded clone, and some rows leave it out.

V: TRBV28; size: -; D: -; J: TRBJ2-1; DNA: TGTGCCAGCAGGTTGCTAAAGGGCCAGAACAATGAGCAGTTCTTC; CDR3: CASRLLKGQNNEQFF
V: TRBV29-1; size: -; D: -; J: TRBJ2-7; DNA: TGCAGCGTGGGACCCAGGTTCTCCTACGAGCAGTACTTC; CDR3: CSVGPRFSYEQYF
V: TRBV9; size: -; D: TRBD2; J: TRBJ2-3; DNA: TGTGCCAGCAGCGTAGCTACTTTAGCGGGAGGTTTCACAGATACGCAGTATTTT; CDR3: CASSVATLAGGFTDTQYF
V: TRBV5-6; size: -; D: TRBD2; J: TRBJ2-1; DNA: TGTGCCAGCAGCTCGGGAGGGGGGCCCCACAATGAGCAGTTCTTC; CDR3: CASSSGGGPHNEQFF
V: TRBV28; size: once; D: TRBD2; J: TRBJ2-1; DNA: TGTGCCAGCAGTTTGCGGGAGCGGAATGAGCAGTTCTTC; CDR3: CASSLRERNEQFF
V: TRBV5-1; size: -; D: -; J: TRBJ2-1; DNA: TGCGCCAGCAGCCACCGGGACGAAAATCGGAATGAGCAGTTCTTC; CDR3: CASSHRDENRNEQFF
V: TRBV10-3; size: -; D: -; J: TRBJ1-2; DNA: TGTGCCATCAGTGAGGGACTACAGGAAAACTATGGCTACACCTTC; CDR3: CAISEGLQENYGYTF
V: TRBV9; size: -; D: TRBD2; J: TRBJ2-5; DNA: TGTGCCAGCAGCAGGACTAGCAGGCAAGAGACCCAGTACTTC; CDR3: CASSRTSRQETQYF
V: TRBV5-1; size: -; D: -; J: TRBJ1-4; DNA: TGCGCCAGCAGCTCAATGGGGACCTCTGAAAAACTGTTTTTT; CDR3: CASSSMGTSEKLFF
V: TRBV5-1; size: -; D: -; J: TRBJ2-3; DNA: TGCGCCAGCAGCTTTGGCGGCAGCACAGATACGCAGTATTTT; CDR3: CASSFGGSTDTQYF
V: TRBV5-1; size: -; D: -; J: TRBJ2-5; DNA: TGCGCCAGCAGCTTGGGGCACCAGTTCGAGACCCAGTACTTC; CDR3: CASSLGHQFETQYF
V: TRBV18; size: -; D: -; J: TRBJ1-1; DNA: TGTGCCAGCTCACCTTTAGACACCCCGAACACTGAAGCTTTCTTT; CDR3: CASSPLDTPNTEAFF
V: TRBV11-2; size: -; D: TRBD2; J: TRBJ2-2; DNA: TGTGCCAGCAGCGTGGGGGGGGACACCGGGGAGCTGTTTTTT; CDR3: CASSVGGDTGELFF
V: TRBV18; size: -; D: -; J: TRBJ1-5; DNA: TGTGCCAGCTCCCTGGGTGCCGGTCAGCCCCAGCATTTT; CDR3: CASSLGAGQPQHF
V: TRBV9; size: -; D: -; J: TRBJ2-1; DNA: TGTGCCAGCAGCGTAGTTGGGGCTGGTGAGCAGTTCTTC; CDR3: CASSVVGAGEQFF
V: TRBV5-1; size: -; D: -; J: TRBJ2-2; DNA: TGCGCCAGCAGCTTGGCCCGAGGGGTATCGGTTCCCGGGGAGCTGTTTTTT; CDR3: CASSLARGVSVPGELFF
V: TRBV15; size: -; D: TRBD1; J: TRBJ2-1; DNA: TGTGCCACACGGACAGGTTCCTACAATGAGCAGTTCTTC; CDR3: CATRTGSYNEQFF
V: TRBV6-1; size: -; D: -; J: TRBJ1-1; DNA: TGTGCCAGCAGTGAAGGTCGAAACACTGAAGCTTTCTTT; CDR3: CASSEGRNTEAFF
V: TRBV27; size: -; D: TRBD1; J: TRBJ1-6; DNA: TGTGCCAGCAGTACCGACAGGGCCCGCCTCAACCTAAGTTATAATTCACCCCTCCACTTT; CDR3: CASSTDRARLNLSYNSPLHF
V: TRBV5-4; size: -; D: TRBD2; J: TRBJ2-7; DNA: TGTGCCAGCAGCTCGGGACTAGCGGGAGACCGCGAGCAGTACTTC; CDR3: CASSSGLAGDREQYF
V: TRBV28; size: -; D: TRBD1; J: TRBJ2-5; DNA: TGTGCCATTTCCCGAGACAGGGGTTACGGCCAAGAGACCCAGTACTTC; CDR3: CAISRDRGYGQETQYF
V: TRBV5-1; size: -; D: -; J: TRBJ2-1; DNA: TGCGCCAGCAGCTTGGACAGTGTTACTGAGCAGTTCTTC; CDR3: CASSLDSVTEQFF
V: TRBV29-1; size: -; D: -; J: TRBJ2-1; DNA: TGCAGCGTTCCCATCCCAGTTTTTGCGTCGTCGGACAATGAGCAGTTCTTC; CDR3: CSVPIPVFASSDNEQFF
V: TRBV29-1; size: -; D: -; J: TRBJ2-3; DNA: TGCAGCAGCGAAAGGATCCGCACAGATACGCAGTATTTT; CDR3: CSSERIRTDTQYF
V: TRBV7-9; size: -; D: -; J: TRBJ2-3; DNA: TGTGCCAGCCTCGAGCAAGATACGCAGTATTTT; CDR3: CASLEQDTQYF
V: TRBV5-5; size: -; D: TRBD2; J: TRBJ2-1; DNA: TGTGCCAGCAGCTTTTTGGCGGGAGTTATCAATGAGCAGTTCTTC; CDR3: CASSFLAGVINEQFF
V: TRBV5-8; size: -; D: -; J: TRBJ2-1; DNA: TGTGCCAGCAGCCAAATATTCAAACATGAGCAGTTCTTC; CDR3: CASSQIFKHEQFF
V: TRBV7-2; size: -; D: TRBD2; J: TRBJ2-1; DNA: TGTGCCAGCAGCCCGCCGGGACTAGCGGGAGAGAATGAGCAGTTCTTC; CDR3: CASSPPGLAGENEQFF
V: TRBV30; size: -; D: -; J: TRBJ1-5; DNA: TGTGCCTGGAGTGTAGCTCGCCACAATCAGCCCCAGCATTTT; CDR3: CAWSVARHNQPQHF
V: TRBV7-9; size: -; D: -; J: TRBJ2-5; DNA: TGTGCCAGCAGCCCATTAACCGGCGGGATTGAGACCCAGTACTTC; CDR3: CASSPLTGGIETQYF